A single sample gave rise to the 30 T cell receptor beta chains below, sequenced in a study of T cells in localized non-small cell lung cancer. The assay was immunoSEQ multiplex PCR, and TCRdb's table has in-frame clones only and misses some. The sample records around 6,400 clones, roughly 44% being singletons. This specimen consisted of lymph node tissue, obtained before any cancer treatment. Source of these receptors: a man aged 40-75 years with stage I lung adenocarcinoma.

This clone appeared once. This sequence joins TRBV23-1 and TRBJ2-3, with TRBD2 identical over 9 bases. TRBV23-1 is an ORF, with its function uncertain. The J segment lost 6 bases and the V segment lost 0 bases, leaving 10 bases of the junction unmatched. The CDR3 consists of 17 residues. Here the CDR3 reads CASSQSLGRSGRDTQYF. As DNA, the CDR3 is TGCGCCAGCAGTCAATCGCTCGGTCGCAGCGGGAGGGATACGCAGTATTTT.

The genes are TRBV9 and TRBJ1-2; D unclear. The CDR3 has 14 amino acids. Trimming pared 0 bases from V and 3 bases from J, leaving 9 bases between. CDR1 is SGDLS and CDR2 is YYNGEE in the germline V gene. The CDR3, as DNA: TGTGCCAGCAGCGTAGATTACCGGTACTATGGCTACACCTTC. Encoded protein: CASSVDYRYYGYTF.

As to this clone: Relative to the germline gene, one junction end is altered; a read error may explain this. CDR3 bases: TGTGCCAGCAGTTACCCCCAAGCGGGGGGTTCCTACGAACAGTACTTC. Translated: CASSYPQAGGSYEQYF. V usage is TRBV6-8 and J usage is TRBJ2-7, with 9 bases that match TRBD2. The V gene's germline CDR1 is MNHGY and CDR2 SAAAGT. There are 16 residues in the CDR3.

J is TRBJ2-2 and V is TRBV2; D is unresolved. CDR3 length: 13 amino acids. Looked up from germline, CDR1 is SNHLY and CDR2 is FYNNEI. Trimming shortened V by 6 bases and J by 4 bases, and 9 bases separated the two germline ends. CDR3 amino acids: CASRGSVTGELFF. The CDR3 nucleotides read TGTGCCAGCAGGGGATCAGTCACCGGGGAGCTGTTTTTT.

The table lists this clone with a few counts. CDR3 coding DNA: TGTGCCAGCAGTTATAAGTGGACAATCCAAGAGACCCAGTACTTC. As protein: CASSYKWTIQETQYF. The rearrangement uses TRBV6-8 and TRBJ2-5; TRBD1 is a possible D gene (5 bases). Trimming shortened V by 3 bases and J by 1 base, and 12 bases separated the two germline ends. Per germline, CDR1 MNHGY and CDR2 SAAAGT. This CDR3 has 15 amino acids.

The chain combines TRBV7-7 with TRBJ1-3; possibly TRBD1 for D (5 bases). Trimming stripped 5 bases from V and 1 base from J, with 18 bases between. CDR3 length: 17 residues. CDR1 is SSHAT, CDR2 FNYEAQ, per germline (reference sequence). DNA of the CDR3: TGTGCCAGCAGCCCGGATAGGGGACGGATTTCTGGAAACACCATATATTTT. Protein product: CASSPDRGRISGNTIYF.

The chain links TRBV19 to TRBJ2-7; 9 bases fit TRBD1. The CDR3 runs to 15 residues. From germline, CDR1 is LNHDA and CDR2 SQIVND (reference sequence). The trim removed 6 bases at V and 3 bases at J, leaving 9 bases unmatched. As DNA, the CDR3 is TGTGCCAGTAGGGCCCCGGGACAGGGTAACTACGAGCAGTACTTC. This gives the protein CASRAPGQGNYEQYF.

The J gene is TRBJ2-1, the V gene TRBV6-8; 9 bases match TRBD2. The CDR3 contains 14 residues. Germline loops: CDR1 MNHGY, CDR2 SAAAGT. V was clipped by 7 bases and J by 6 bases; unmatched bases: 7. The CDR3 nucleotides are TGTGCCAGCATAAATAGCGGGAGTCTCAATGAGCAGTTCTTC. Protein sequence: CASINSGSLNEQFF.

CDR3 in amino acids: CASSPGLSGNTIYF. The CDR3 region has the DNA TGTGCCAGCAGTCCAGGATTGTCTGGAAACACCATATATTTT. V gene TRBV6-8 combines with J gene TRBJ1-3; the D is unclear. The CDR3 covers 14 residues. The V end lost 5 bases, the J end lost 1 base, and 9 bases lay between the germline ends. Germline V lookup: CDR1 MNHGY, CDR2 SAAAGT.

The rearrangement links TRBV29-1 to TRBJ1-1; D is unclear. In germline, CDR1 is SQVTM, CDR2 ANQGSEA. Deletions cut 0 bases from V and 10 bases from J, with 18 bases between. This CDR3 spans 14 amino acids. DNA of the CDR3: TGCAGCGTTGAAGATGGCGGGCCCCTGGAGTCAGCTTTCTTT. Translating gives CSVEDGGPLESAFF. The full variable domain, rest sourced from reference TRBV29-1 and TRBJ1-1, is SAVISQKPSRDICQRGTSLTIQCQVDSQVTMMFWYRQQPGQSLTLIATANQGSEATYESGFVIDKFPISRPNLTFSTLTVSNMSPEDSSIYLCSVEDGGPLESAFFGQGTRLTVV.

This rearrangement joins TRBV6-8 to TRBJ2-5; 10 nucleotides line up with TRBD1. The CDR3 covers 16 residues. CDR1 is MNHGY and CDR2 is SAAAGT in the germline V gene. Trimming took 6 bases from V and 5 from J; bases not matched to a gene: 12. The CDR3 loop is CASRDLDRGQGETQYF. DNA of the CDR3: TGTGCCAGCAGGGACCTAGACAGGGGGCAAGGGGAGACCCAGTACTTC.

The chain joins TRBV5-1 to TRBJ2-7; 7 nucleotides agree with TRBD1. Germline V gene lookup returns CDR1 SGHRS and CDR2 YFSETQ. Unmatched junction bases numbered 9, after V lost 3 bases and J lost 3 bases. The CDR3 spans 15 residues. The CDR3 loop is CASSYDGTEYYEQYF. CDR3 bases: TGCGCCAGCAGCTATGATGGGACAGAATACTACGAGCAGTACTTC.

The count of this clone is one. CDR3 sequence reads: CASSPPGLDIGEQYF. CDR3 nucleotides: TGTGCCAGCTCACCCCCGGGCCTGGATATTGGGGAGCAGTACTTC. The V call is TRBV18, the J call TRBJ2-7; no firm D call. V lost 3 bases, J lost 7 bases, and 19 bases lay in between. The CDR3 extends over 15 amino acids. Germline values: CDR1 KGHSH, CDR2 LQKENI.

This chain uses TRBV30 with TRBJ2-5; no firm D call. Germline values: CDR1 GTSNPN, CDR2 SVGIG (reference sequence). Trimming removed 3 bases at V and 3 bases at J, with 17 bases between. CDR3 length equals 15 residues. CDR3 amino acids: CAWSAQRRKKETQYF. The CDR3 DNA follows: TGTGCCTGGAGCGCCCAGAGACGGAAAAAAGAGACCCAGTACTTC.

This clone showed up just a few times. The genes are TRBV9 and TRBJ2-5, with D possibly being TRBD2 (5 bases). The CDR3 spans 14 residues. Trimming stripped 5 bases from V and 1 base from J, with 12 bases between. From germline, CDR1 is SGDLS and CDR2 YYNGEE. As DNA, the CDR3 is TGTGCCAGCAGTGAATTACTAGTCCAAGAGACCCAGTACTTC. Its protein product is CASSELLVQETQYF.

The chain uses TRBV11-1 and TRBJ2-2; perhaps TRBD2 as D (6 bases). This CDR3 has 16 amino acids. Germline V gene lookup returns CDR1 SGHAT and CDR2 FQDESV (reference sequence). Trimming pared 5 bases from V and 1 base from J, leaving 14 bases between. The CDR3 sequence: CASSHLAEKNTGELFF. CDR3 DNA sequence: TGTGCCAGCAGCCATTTAGCGGAAAAGAACACCGGGGAGCTGTTTTTT.

The rearrangement joins TRBV18 to TRBJ2-5; D is ambiguous. Looked up from germline, CDR1 is KGHSH and CDR2 is LQKENI. The CDR3 consists of 13 residues. V gave up 4 bases and J gave up 2 bases, with 8 bases separating them. CDR3 DNA: TGTGCCAGCTCACAGGGAAAGCAAGAGACCCAGTACTTC. Translating it yields CASSQGKQETQYF.

The genes are TRBV27 and TRBJ2-3, with D unclear. The germline gives CDR1 MNHEY, CDR2 SMNVEV (reference sequence). This CDR3 has 14 residues. V was cut by 10 bases and J by 0 bases, with 14 bases left in between. The CDR3 DNA follows: TGTGCCACGTCGGACCCAATTAGCACAGATACGCAGTATTTT. As protein: CATSDPISTDTQYF.

The chain carries TRBV28 and TRBJ1-4, with 7 bases aligning to TRBD1. The V gene's germline CDR1 is MDHEN and CDR2 SYDVKM. Germline trimming cut 4 bases from V and 9 bases from J; bases unmatched to any gene: 8. The length of the CDR3 is 14 residues. The CDR3 region has the DNA TGTGCCAGCAGTTCCGGGACAGTGCGTCAAAAACTGTTTTTT. It yields the protein CASSSGTVRQKLFF.

This chain links TRBV7-7 with TRBJ2-7; D is perhaps TRBD1 (6 bases). Germline V gives CDR1 SSHAT, CDR2 FNYEAQ (reference sequence). The CDR3 length is 15 residues. Trimming left V 5 bases short and J 0 bases short, with 14 bases between. CDR3 sequence (DNA): TGTGCCAGCAGCCTAGGACAGTCTAGCTCCTACGAGCAGTACTTC. Its translation: CASSLGQSSSYEQYF.

This chain joins TRBV28 and TRBJ1-1, with a weak D call TRBD1 (6 bases). CDR3 size: 15 residues. The ends were cut back, 5 bases at V and 5 bases at J, with 18 bases in the middle. CDR1 and CDR2 from the germline V gene are MDHEN and SYDVKM. The chain's CDR3 is CASSTTGPAETEAFF. CDR3 sequence (DNA): TGTGCCAGCAGTACGACAGGTCCGGCGGAAACTGAAGCTTTCTTT.

The chain joins TRBV28 to TRBJ2-7; D gene ambiguous. The CDR3 spans 14 residues. Per the germline V gene, CDR1 is MDHEN and CDR2 is SYDVKM. Trimming pared 3 bases from V and 2 bases from J, leaving 11 bases between. CDR3 protein: CASSFSAGTYEQYF. For the CDR3, the DNA is TGTGCCAGCAGTTTTTCTGCCGGTACCTACGAGCAGTACTTC.

The chain uses TRBV28 and TRBJ1-6; D is possibly TRBD1 (6 bases). V gave up 7 bases and J gave up 7 bases, with 17 bases separating them. The length of the CDR3 is 15 residues. Germline lookup yields CDR1 MDHEN and CDR2 SYDVKM. Here the CDR3 DNA reads TGTGCCAGCAAAGTCGCGGGGGGCCAGAATTCACCCCTCCACTTT. Encoded protein: CASKVAGGQNSPLHF.

The V call is TRBV9, the J call TRBJ2-1; D is unclear. This CDR3 comprises 14 residues. V lost 4 bases and J 9 bases, leaving 17 bases between the germline ends. Per germline, CDR1 SGDLS and CDR2 YYNGEE. The CDR3, as DNA: TGTGCCAGCAGCCCTACCTCGGCTGACGGTGAGCAGTTCTTC. This gives the protein CASSPTSADGEQFF.

The chain recombines TRBV19 with TRBJ2-1, with 9 nucleotides matching TRBD1. Trimming took 7 bases from V and 6 from J; bases not matched to a gene: 7. Germline CDR1 and CDR2: LNHDA and SQIVND (reference sequence). The CDR3 spans 14 residues. CDR3 region: CASTRGTGINEQFF. CDR3 DNA: TGTGCCAGTACCAGAGGGACAGGGATCAATGAGCAGTTCTTC.

The genes are TRBV19 and TRBJ2-6; D is unclear. Trimming took off 5 bases at V and 4 bases at J, with 6 bases between the two ends. The CDR3 is 13 amino acids. Germline CDR1 and CDR2: LNHDA and SQIVND (reference sequence). CDR3 nucleotide sequence: TGTGCCAGTAGTCCGACGGGGGCCAACGTCCTGACTTTC. It translates to CASSPTGANVLTF.

This clone was counted a few times. The chain links TRBV5-1 to TRBJ1-1, with 8 bases matching TRBD1. With V trimmed by 0 bases and J by 1 base, 5 bases remained unmatched. The CDR3 loop spans 16 amino acids. The germline V gene has CDR1 SGHRS and CDR2 YFSETQ. CDR3 in DNA: TGCGCCAGCAGCTTGGTGGGACAGGCCTCGAACACTGAAGCTTTCTTT. Encoded protein: CASSLVGQASNTEAFF.

The V and J genes are TRBV10-3 and TRBJ2-1; 7 bases are a match to TRBD2. The CDR3 runs 16 residues. CDR1 is ENHRY and CDR2 is SYGVKD in the germline V gene. The trim removed 2 bases at V and 0 bases at J, leaving 4 bases unmatched. The CDR3 sequence is CAISEGAGHSYNEQFF. The CDR3, as DNA: TGTGCCATCAGTGAGGGAGCGGGGCACTCCTACAATGAGCAGTTCTTC.

This clone is classed as medium-sized. The chain is built from TRBV7-2 and TRBJ1-5; perhaps TRBD1 as D (5 bases). This CDR3 contains 13 residues. Trimming shortened V by 5 bases and J by 7 bases, and 12 bases separated the two germline ends. CDR1 and CDR2 from the germline V gene are SGHTA and FQGNSA. The CDR3 nucleotides are TGTGCCAGCAGCCCCGAAGAGGGGCAGCCCCAGCATTTT. The encoded protein is CASSPEEGQPQHF. Variable domain in full (rest from reference TRBV7-2 and TRBJ1-5): GAGVSQSPSNKVTEKGKDVELRCDPISGHTALYWYRQSLGQGLEFLIYFQGNSAPDKSGLPSDRFSAERTGGSVSTLTIQRTQQEDSAVYLCASSPEEGQPQHFGDGTRLSIL.

This rearrangement joins TRBV15 to TRBJ1-1, with 9 bases aligning to TRBD1. The CDR3 is 15 amino acids. Trimming cost V 5 bases and J 3 bases; bases outside gene matches: 7. Germline CDR1 and CDR2: LNHNV and YYDKDF (reference sequence). The DNA for the CDR3 is TGTGCCACCAGCGCCCGGGACAGGGTCTACACTGAAGCTTTCTTT. The encoded protein is CATSARDRVYTEAFF.